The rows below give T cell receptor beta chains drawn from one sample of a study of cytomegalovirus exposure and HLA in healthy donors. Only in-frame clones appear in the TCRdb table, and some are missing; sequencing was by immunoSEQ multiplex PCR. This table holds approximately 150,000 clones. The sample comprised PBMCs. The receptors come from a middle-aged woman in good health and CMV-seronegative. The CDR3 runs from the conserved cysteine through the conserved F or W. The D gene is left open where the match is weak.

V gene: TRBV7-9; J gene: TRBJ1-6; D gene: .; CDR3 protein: CASSSQGRHSPLHF; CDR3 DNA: TGTGCCAGCAGCTCACAGGGACGACATTCACCCCTCCACTTT
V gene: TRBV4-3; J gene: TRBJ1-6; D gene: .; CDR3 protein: CASSQAAGWYNSPLHF; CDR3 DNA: TGCGCCAGCAGCCAAGCCGCAGGGTGGTATAATTCACCCCTCCACTTT
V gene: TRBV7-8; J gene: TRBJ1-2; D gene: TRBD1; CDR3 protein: CASSLGQGRSYGYTF; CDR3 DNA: TGTGCCAGCAGCTTAGGACAGGGGAGAAGTTATGGCTACACCTTC
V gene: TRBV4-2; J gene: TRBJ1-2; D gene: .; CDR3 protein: CASSQDYKQGDGYTF; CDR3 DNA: TGTGCCAGCAGCCAAGATTATAAACAGGGTGACGGCTACACCTTC
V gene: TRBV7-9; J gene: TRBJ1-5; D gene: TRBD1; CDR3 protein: CASSLVSGQGLFQPQHF; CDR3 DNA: TGTGCCAGCAGCTTAGTGTCCGGACAGGGGCTTTTTCAGCCCCAGCATTTT
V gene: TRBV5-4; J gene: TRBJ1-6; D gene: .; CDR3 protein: CASSLGTAYNSPLHF; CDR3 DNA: TGTGCCAGCAGCTTGGGGACAGCCTATAATTCACCCCTCCACTTT
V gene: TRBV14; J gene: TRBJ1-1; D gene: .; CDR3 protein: CASSQNQVMNTEAFF; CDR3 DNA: TGTGCCAGCAGCCAAAATCAGGTCATGAACACTGAAGCTTTCTTT
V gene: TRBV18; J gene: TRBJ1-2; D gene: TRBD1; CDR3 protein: CASSSLNRGNINYGYTF; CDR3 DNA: TGTGCCAGCTCATCGTTGAACAGGGGGAACATAAACTATGGCTACACCTTC
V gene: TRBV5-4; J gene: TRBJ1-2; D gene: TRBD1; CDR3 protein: CASSSLTGMGGGYTF; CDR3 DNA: TGTGCCAGCAGCTCCCTGACAGGGATGGGTGGTGGCTACACCTTC
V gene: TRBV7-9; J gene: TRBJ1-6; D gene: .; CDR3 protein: CAIGIRGSDYNSPLHF; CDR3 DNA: TGTGCCATTGGGATCAGGGGTTCAGACTATAATTCGCCCCTCCACTTT
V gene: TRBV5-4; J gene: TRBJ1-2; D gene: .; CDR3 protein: CASSFWGQWSYTF; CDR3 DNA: TGTGCCAGCAGCTTCTGGGGACAATGGTCCTACACCTTC
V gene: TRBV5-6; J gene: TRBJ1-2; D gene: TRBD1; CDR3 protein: CASSLLGTGNYGYTF; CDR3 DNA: TGTGCCAGCAGCTTGTTGGGGACAGGGAACTATGGCTACACCTTC